The present T cell receptor beta chain was sequenced within a study of Ad26.COV2.S vaccination and SARS-CoV-2 variants. Study-level background: Donor got 5x10^10 or 1x10^11 viral particles of Ad26.COV2.S.

Germline assignment: CDR1 SGDLS and CDR2 YYNGEE. Trimming removed 4 bases from V and 7 bases from J, with 27 bases in between. This CDR3 contains 17 residues. Indicated treatment: about 20 received Ad26.COV2.S at low or high dose, single or two shots; about 5 received placebo; per-sample allocation not given. Samples were taken on day 63 after the first vaccine or placebo injection. Based in Boston, the donor was an adult of 18-55 years. Wuhan-strain spike was delivered by a replication-incompetent Ad26 vector. Assay used: immunoSEQ multiplex PCR; TCRdb lists only in-frame clones, some missing. The data contain about 410,000 clones, 80% to 95% of them singletons.

The source material was peripheral blood, sampled in a trial of Ad26.COV2.S vaccine versus placebo. The chain couples TRBV9 to TRBJ2-7; tentatively, D is TRBD1 (6 bases). This receptor was obtained from a person aged 18-60 years who received the Ad26.COV2.S COVID-19 vaccine or a placebo. CDR3 sequence (DNA): TGTGCCAGCAGCATCTCTGCGTGGGGCAGGGGAACTAGGGAGCAGTACTTC. Translating gives CASSISAWGRGTREQYF.